The following is a T cell receptor beta chain sequence with its context. The germline V gene has CDR1 LGHNA and CDR2 YSLEER. The ends were cut back, 4 bases at V and 0 bases at J, with 22 bases in the middle. CDR3 length: 19 amino acids. The sample belongs to a study of shared T cell receptors in the human thymus. Sequencing used immunoSEQ multiplex PCR; TCRdb keeps in-frame clones, though not all of them. The table has 600,000 to 900,000 clones, roughly 85% seen once. This sample was also put to use in a study of human thymus T cells. That report adds: It was from resections taken during corrective heart surgery that the thymus tissue came. Unrelated individuals reportedly shared highly overlapping thymic TCR repertoires.

This rearrangement joins TRBV4-3 to TRBJ1-3; D might be TRBD1 (5 bases). The origin of this receptor is a girl younger than two with a congenital heart defect. Specimen: thymocytes. The CDR3 coding sequence is TGCGCCAGCAGCCCGGGCAGACAGATACAAGTGAGCTCTGGAAACACCATATATTTT. Amino acids: CASSPGRQIQVSSGNTIYF.